This T cell receptor (beta chain) originates from a study of T cell clusters in autoimmune cytopenias. As for the study in general: A median age of 59 years and mean of approximately 50 years characterized healthy donor controls.

TRB was amplified from 250 ng of peripheral blood genomic DNA per sample. The CDR3 consists of 13 residues. The germline CDR1 and CDR2 sequences are LNHDA and SQIVND (reference sequence). TRB was amplified by touch-down multiplex PCR, primer pools A and B combined. One entry per CDR3 protein, without DNA, is what TCRdb gives after re-calling the multiplex PCR reads. The listing records about 5,100 distinct CDR3 sequences. This clonotype is deemed medium-sized by its frequency. This sample was shared with a second study, whose subject was T cell repertoires in aging, cancer and after chemotherapy. From that paper: Donor ages fell into six groups from 30 or younger up to 70 or older. Compared with age-matched healthy donors, untreated hematological or solid cancer patients showed higher blood TCR clonality. Immunological memory after chemotherapy cannot be judged from the repertoire data.

This receptor was identified in a human donor in good health. The chain joins TRBV19 to TRBJ2-5; the D gene TCRdb calls, TRBD2, cannot be checked with no DNA. The sequencing input was peripheral blood. CDR3 protein: CASSIGLLETQYF.